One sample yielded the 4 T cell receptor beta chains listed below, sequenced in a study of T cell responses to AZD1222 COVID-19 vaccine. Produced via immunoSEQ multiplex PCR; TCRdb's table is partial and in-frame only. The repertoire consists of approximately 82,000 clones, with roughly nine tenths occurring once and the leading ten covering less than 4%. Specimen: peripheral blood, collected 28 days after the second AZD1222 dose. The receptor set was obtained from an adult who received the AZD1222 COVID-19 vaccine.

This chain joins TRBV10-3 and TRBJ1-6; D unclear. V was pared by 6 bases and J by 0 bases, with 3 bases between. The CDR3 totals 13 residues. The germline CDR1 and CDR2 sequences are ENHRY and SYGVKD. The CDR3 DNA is TGTGCCATCAGGGACTCCTATAATTCACCCCTCCACTTT. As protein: CAIRDSYNSPLHF.

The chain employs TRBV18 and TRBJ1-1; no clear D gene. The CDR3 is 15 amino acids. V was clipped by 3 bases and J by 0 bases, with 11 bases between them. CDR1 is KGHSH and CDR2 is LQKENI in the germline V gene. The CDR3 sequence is CASSPYLNVNTEAFF. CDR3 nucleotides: TGTGCCAGCTCACCCTACCTAAATGTGAACACTGAAGCTTTCTTT.

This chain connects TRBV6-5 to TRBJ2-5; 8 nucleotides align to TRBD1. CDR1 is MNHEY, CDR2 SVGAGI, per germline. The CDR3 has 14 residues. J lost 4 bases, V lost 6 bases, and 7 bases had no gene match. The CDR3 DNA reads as TGTGCCAGCAGCCGGCAGGGGGCGGGAGAGACCCAGTACTTC. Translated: CASSRQGAGETQYF.

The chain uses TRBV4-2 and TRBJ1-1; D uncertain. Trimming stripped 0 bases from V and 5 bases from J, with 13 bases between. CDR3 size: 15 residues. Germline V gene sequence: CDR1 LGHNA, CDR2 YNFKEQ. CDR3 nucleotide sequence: TGTGCCAGCAGCCAAGATGAGGGTGGAGGGACTGAAGCTTTCTTT. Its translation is CASSQDEGGGTEAFF.